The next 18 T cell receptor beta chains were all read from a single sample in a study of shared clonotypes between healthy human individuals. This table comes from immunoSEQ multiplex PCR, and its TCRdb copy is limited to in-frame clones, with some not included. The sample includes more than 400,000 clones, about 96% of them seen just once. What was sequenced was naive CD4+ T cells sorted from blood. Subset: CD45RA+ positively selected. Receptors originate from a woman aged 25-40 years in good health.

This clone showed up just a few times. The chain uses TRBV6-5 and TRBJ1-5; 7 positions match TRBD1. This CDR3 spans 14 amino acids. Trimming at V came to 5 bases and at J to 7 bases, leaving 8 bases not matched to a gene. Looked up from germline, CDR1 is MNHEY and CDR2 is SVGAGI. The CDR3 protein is CASSRQQGLQPQHF. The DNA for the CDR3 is TGTGCCAGCAGTCGACAACAGGGGTTGCAGCCCCAGCATTTT.

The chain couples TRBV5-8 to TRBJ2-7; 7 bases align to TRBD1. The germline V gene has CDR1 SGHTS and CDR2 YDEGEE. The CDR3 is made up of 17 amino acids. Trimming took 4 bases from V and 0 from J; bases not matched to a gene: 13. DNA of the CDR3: TGTGCCAGCAGCCACCGAGGTAGGGGGCCTAGCTCCTACGAGCAGTACTTC. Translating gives CASSHRGRGPSSYEQYF.

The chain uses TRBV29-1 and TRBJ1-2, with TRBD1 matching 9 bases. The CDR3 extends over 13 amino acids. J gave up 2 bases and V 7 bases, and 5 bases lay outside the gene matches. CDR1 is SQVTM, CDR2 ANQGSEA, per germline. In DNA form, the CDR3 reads TGCAGCGGCGGGGACAGGGAGAACTATGGCTACACCTTC. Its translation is CSGGDRENYGYTF.

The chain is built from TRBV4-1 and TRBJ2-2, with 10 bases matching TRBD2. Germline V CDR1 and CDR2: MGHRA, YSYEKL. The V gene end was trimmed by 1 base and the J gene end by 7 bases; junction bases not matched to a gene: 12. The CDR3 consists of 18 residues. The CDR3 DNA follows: TGCGCCAGCAGCCAAGTTCGAATTAGCGGGAGGAGTGTCGGGGAGCTGTTTTTT. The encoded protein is CASSQVRISGRSVGELFF.

The CDR3 spells CASSDIQDVYNEQFF. CDR3 DNA sequence: TGTGCCAGCAGTGATATCCAGGACGTCTACAATGAGCAGTTCTTC. V usage is TRBV2 and J usage is TRBJ2-1; D remains unclear. Germline assignment: CDR1 SNHLY and CDR2 FYNNEI. The CDR3 has 15 residues. Trimming took off 3 bases at V and 3 bases at J, with 12 bases between the two ends.

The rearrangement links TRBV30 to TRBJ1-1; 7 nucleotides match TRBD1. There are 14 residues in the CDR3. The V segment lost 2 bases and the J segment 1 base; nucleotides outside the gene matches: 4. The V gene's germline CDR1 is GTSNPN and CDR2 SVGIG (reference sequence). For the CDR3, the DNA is TGTGCCTGGAGTCACAGGGGTGCGAACACTGAAGCTTTCTTT. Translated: CAWSHRGANTEAFF.

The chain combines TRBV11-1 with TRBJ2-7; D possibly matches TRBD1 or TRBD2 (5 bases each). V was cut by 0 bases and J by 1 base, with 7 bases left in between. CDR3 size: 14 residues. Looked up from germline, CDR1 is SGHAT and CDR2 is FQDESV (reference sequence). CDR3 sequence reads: CASSLAGRSYEQYF. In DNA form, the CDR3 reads TGTGCCAGCAGCTTAGCGGGACGGTCCTACGAGCAGTACTTC.

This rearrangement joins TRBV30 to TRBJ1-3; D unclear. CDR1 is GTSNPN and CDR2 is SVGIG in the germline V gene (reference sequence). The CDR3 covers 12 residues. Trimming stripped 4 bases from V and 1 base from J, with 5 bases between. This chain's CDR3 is CAWKHSGNTIYF. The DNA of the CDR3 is TGTGCCTGGAAGCATTCTGGAAACACCATATATTTT.

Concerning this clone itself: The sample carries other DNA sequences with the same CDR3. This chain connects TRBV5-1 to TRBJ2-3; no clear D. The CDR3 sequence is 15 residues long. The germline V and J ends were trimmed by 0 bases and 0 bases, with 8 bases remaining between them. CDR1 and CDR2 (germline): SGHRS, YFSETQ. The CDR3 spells CASSLGQISTDTQYF. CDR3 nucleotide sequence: TGCGCCAGCAGCTTGGGTCAGATTAGCACAGATACGCAGTATTTT. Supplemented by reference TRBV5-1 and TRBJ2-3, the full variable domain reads KAGVTQTPRYLIKTRGQQVTLSCSPISGHRSVSWYQQTPGQGLQFLFEYFSETQRNKGNFPGRFSGRQFSNSRSEMNVSTLELGDSALYLCASSLGQISTDTQYFGPGTRLTVL.

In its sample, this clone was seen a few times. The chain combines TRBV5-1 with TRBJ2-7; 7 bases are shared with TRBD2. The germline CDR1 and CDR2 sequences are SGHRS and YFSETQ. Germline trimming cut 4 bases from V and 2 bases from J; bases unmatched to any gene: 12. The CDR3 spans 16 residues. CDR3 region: CASSLGSGEGPYEQYF. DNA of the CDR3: TGCGCCAGCAGCCTGGGATCGGGGGAGGGCCCCTACGAGCAGTACTTC.

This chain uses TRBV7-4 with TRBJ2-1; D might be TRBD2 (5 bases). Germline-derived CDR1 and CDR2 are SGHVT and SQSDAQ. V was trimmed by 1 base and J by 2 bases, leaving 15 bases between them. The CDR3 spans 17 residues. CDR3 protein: CASSLEAGGRTYNEQFF. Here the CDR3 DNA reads TGTGCCAGCAGCTTAGAGGCGGGCGGTCGGACCTACAATGAGCAGTTCTTC. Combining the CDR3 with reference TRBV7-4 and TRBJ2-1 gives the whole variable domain GAGVSQSPRYKVAKRGRDVALRCDSISGHVTLYWYRQTLGQGSEVLTYSQSDAQRDKSGRPSGRFSAERPERSVSTLKIQRTEQGDSAVYLCASSLEAGGRTYNEQFFGPGTRLTVL.

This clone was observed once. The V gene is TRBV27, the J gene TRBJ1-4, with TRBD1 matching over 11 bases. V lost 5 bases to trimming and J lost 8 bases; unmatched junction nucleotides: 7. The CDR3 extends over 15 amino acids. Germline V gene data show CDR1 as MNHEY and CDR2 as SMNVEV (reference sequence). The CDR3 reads CASSGTGGHREKLFF. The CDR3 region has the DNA TGTGCCAGCAGTGGGACAGGGGGTCATAGAGAAAAACTGTTTTTT. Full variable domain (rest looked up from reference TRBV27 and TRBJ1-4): EAQVTQNPRYLITVTGKKLTVTCSQNMNHEYMSWYRQDPGLGLRQIYYSMNVEVTDKGDVPEGYKVSRKEKRNFPLILESPSPNQTSLYFCASSGTGGHREKLFFGSGTQLSVL.

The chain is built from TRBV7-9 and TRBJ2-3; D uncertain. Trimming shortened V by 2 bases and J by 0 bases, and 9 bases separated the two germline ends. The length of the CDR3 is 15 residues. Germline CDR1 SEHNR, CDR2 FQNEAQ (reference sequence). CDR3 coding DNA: TGTGCCAGCAGCTTAAAGACACGGAGCACAGATACGCAGTATTTT. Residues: CASSLKTRSTDTQYF.

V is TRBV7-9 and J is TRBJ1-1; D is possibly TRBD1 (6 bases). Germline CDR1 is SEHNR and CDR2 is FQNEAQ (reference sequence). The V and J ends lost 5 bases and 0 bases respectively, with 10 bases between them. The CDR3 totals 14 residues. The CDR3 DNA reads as TGTGCCAGCAGCCTCGGGACAATGAACACTGAAGCTTTCTTT. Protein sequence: CASSLGTMNTEAFF.

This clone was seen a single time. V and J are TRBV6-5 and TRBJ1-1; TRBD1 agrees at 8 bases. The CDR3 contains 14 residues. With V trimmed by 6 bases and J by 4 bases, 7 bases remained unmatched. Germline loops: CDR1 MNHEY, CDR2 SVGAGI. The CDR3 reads CASRPDRGGTEAFF. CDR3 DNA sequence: TGTGCCAGCAGACCAGACAGGGGAGGCACTGAAGCTTTCTTT.

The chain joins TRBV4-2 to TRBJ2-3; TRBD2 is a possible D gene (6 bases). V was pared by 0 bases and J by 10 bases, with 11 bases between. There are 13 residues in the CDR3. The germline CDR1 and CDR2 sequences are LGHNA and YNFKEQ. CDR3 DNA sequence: TGTGCCAGCAGCCAAGAAGTTGCTAGCGCGCAGTATTTT. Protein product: CASSQEVASAQYF.

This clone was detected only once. The CDR3 is CASSRVAGEAETQYF. Here the CDR3 DNA reads TGTGCCAGCAGCCGGGTAGCGGGAGAGGCCGAGACCCAGTACTTC. The chain couples TRBV7-2 to TRBJ2-5; the match to TRBD2 covers 9 bases. This CDR3 is built from 15 residues. With V trimmed by 5 bases and J by 5 bases, 9 bases remained unmatched. CDR1 is SGHTA, CDR2 FQGNSA, per germline.

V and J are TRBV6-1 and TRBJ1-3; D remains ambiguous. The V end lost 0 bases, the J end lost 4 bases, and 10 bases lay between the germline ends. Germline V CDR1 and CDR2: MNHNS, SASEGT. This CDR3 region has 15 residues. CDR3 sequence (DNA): TGTGCCAGCAGTGAAGCGGGATTCTTCGGAAACACCATATATTTT. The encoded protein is CASSEAGFFGNTIYF.